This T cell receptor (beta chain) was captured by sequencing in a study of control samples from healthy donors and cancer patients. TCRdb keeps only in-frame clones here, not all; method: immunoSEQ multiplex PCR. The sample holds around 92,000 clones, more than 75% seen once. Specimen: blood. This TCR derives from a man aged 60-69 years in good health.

The CDR3 sequence is CASSHSGGEETQYF. In nucleotides, the CDR3 is TGTGCCAGCAGTCATAGCGGGGGGGAAGAGACCCAGTACTTC. This rearrangement joins TRBV6-5 to TRBJ2-5; TRBD2 matches at 11 bases. The ends lost 5 bases at V and 3 bases at J; junction bases unmatched: 2. CDR1 MNHEY and CDR2 SVGAGI come from the germline V gene. The CDR3 has 14 amino acids.